The present TCR beta chain was sequenced within a study of B cell selection in AIRE deficiency. In the authors' methods: About 5.6x10^4 patient and 9.56x10^4 healthy donor TCRbeta sequences came from Tregs. Sequencing used immunoSEQ multiplex PCR; TCRdb keeps in-frame clones, though not all of them. That table gives V, J and clone size, and the DNA gave D and trimming. The data contain some 3,100 clones, about 78% of them seen just once; the ten biggest clones take up 3% to 3.5%. With respect to this clone: Its specificity is not known.

Study-wide results and caveats: Shorter CDR3s marked shared Treg sequences, biased toward few non-templated insertions. Around 30% of healthy-shared Treg sequences were found among patient Tconv cells. Tconv and Treg cells from AIRE-deficient patients resembled healthy donors in TCRBV usage, CDR3 length and diversity.

Sorted regulatory T cells were CD4-positive, CD25-high and CD127-low or negative. The germline V gene encodes CDR1 MDHEN and CDR2 SYDVKM. This CDR3 is built from 13 residues. The V gene end was trimmed by 5 bases and the J gene end by 7 bases; junction bases not matched to a gene: 7. This receptor was taken from a human donor with AIRE deficiency. The chain uses TRBV28 and TRBJ1-1; 7 nucleotides align to TRBD1. Sample: Tregs sorted from PBMCs. CDR3 protein: CASSPRGQIEAFF. The CDR3 bases are TGTGCCAGCAGTCCTCGGGGACAGATTGAAGCTTTCTTT. Complete variable domain (other parts from reference TRBV28 and TRBJ1-1): DVKVTQSSRYLVKRTGEKVFLECVQDMDHENMFWYRQDPGLGLRLIYFSYDVKMKEKGDIPEGYSVSREKKERFSLILESASTNQTSMYLCASSPRGQIEAFFGQGTRLTVV.